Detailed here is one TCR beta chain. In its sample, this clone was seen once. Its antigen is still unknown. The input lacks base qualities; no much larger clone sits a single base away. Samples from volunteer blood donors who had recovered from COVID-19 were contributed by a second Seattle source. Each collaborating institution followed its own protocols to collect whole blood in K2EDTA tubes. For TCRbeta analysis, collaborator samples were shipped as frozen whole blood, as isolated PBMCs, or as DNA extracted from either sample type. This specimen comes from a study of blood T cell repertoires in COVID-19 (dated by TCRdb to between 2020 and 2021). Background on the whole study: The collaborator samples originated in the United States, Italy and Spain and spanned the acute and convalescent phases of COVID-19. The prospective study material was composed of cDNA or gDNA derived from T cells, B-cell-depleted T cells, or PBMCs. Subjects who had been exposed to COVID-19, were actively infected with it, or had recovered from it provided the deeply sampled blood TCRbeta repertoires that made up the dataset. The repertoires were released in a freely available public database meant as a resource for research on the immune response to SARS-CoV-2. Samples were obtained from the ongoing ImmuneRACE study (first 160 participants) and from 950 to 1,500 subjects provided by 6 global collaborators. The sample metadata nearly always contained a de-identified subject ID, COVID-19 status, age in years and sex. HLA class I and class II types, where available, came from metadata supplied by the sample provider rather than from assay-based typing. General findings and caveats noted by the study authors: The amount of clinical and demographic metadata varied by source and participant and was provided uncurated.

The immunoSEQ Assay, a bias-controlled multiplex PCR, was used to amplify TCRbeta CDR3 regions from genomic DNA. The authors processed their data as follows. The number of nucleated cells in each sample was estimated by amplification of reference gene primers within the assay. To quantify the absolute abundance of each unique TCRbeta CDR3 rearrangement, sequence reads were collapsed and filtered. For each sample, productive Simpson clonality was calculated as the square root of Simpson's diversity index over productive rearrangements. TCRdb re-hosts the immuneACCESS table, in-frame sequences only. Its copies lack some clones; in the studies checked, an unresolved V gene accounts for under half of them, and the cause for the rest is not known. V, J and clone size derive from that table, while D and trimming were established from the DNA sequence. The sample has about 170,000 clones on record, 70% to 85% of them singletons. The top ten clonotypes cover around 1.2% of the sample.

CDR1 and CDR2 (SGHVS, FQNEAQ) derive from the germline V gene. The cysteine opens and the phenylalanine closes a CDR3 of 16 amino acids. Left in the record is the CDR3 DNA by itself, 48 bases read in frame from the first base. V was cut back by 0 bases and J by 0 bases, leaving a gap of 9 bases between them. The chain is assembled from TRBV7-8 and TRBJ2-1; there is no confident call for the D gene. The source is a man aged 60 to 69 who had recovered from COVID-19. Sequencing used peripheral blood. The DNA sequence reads TGTGCCAGCAGCTTAGCGACAATCCTCTCCTACAATGAGCAGTTCTTC. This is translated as CASSLATILSYNEQFF.